The 10 T cell receptor beta chains below were found in one sample sequenced in a study of CD8 T cells in Susac syndrome. Roughly 0.45 to 1 ug RNA was reverse transcribed with random hexamers. TCRdb independently ran MiXCR on the immunoSEQ multiplex PCR reads; one entry per CDR3 protein. The data show approximately 200,000 distinct CDR3 sequences, around 95% seen once. Sequenced: CD4+ T cells from PBMCs. Every receptor here comes from a human donor with multiple sclerosis.

The chain carries TRBV6-5 and TRBJ2-5; maybe TRBD2 (6 bases). The V gene's germline CDR1 is MNHEY and CDR2 SVGAGI. This CDR3 contains 13 residues. V lost 2 bases, J lost 5 bases, and 9 bases lay in between. The CDR3 is CASSYRGTETQYF. CDR3 sequence (DNA): TGTGCCAGCAGTTACCGGGGGACGGAGACCCAGTACTTC.

The J gene is TRBJ1-5, the V gene TRBV27, with 7 bases aligning to TRBD1. The CDR3 length is 17 residues. Looked up from germline, CDR1 is MNHEY and CDR2 is SMNVEV (reference sequence). Germline trimming cut 5 bases from V and 1 base from J; bases unmatched to any gene: 11. CDR3 region: CASSAGRTGQSNQPQHF. The CDR3 DNA sequence: TGTGCCAGCAGTGCAGGAAGGACGGGACAGAGCAATCAGCCCCAGCATTTT.

The chain uses TRBV27 and TRBJ1-6, with unresolved D. The CDR3 is 12 residues long. The V end was cut by 6 bases, the J end by 5 bases, with 5 bases between. In germline, CDR1 is MNHEY, CDR2 SMNVEV (reference sequence). The CDR3 is CASREHNSPLHF. The CDR3 DNA is TGTGCCAGCAGAGAACATAATTCACCCCTCCACTTT.

The V gene is TRBV12-3 or TRBV12-4, the J gene TRBJ1-5; D not certain. The CDR3 totals 13 residues. With 2 bases removed from V and 3 bases from J, the gap between germline ends came to 5 bases. Here the CDR3 reads CASSLTDNQPQHF. The DNA of the CDR3 is TGTGCCAGCAGTTTAACAGACAATCAGCCCCAGCATTTT.

This chain connects TRBV10-3 to TRBJ2-6, with D possibly being TRBD2 (7 bases). Germline CDR1 ENHRY, CDR2 SYGVKD. The CDR3 spans 16 residues. With 7 bases removed from V and 2 bases from J, the gap between germline ends came to 15 bases. In DNA, the CDR3 is TGTGCCATCACACCGGGGGGCTCCGCTGGGGCCAACGTCCTGACTTTC. Amino acids: CAITPGGSAGANVLTF.

This clonotype was seen only once. The chain couples TRBV29-1 to TRBJ2-1; 7 nucleotides align to TRBD2. The CDR3 loop spans 14 amino acids. Unmatched junction bases numbered 3, after V lost 4 bases and J lost 0 bases. Germline values: CDR1 SQVTM, CDR2 ANQGSEA. CDR3 sequence reads: CSVGGRDSYNEQFF. For the CDR3, the DNA is TGCAGCGTTGGAGGGAGGGACTCCTACAATGAGCAGTTCTTC.

The gene calls are TRBV7-9 and TRBJ2-3; D may correspond to TRBD1 or TRBD2 (5 bases each). The CDR3 is made up of 15 amino acids. The germline V gene encodes CDR1 SEHNR and CDR2 FQNEAQ (reference sequence). The V and J ends lost 1 base and 1 base respectively, with 9 bases between them. The CDR3 loop reads CASSLERGGTDTQYF. The DNA for the CDR3 is TGTGCCAGCAGCTTAGAGAGGGGCGGCACAGATACGCAGTATTTT.

The genes are TRBV20-1 and TRBJ1-1; D is unclear. The CDR3 extends over 11 amino acids. Between the trimmed V and J ends, which lost 6 bases and 6 bases, there was a span of 11 bases. CDR1 is DFQATT, CDR2 SNEGSKA, per germline (reference sequence). Written as DNA, the CDR3 is TGCAGTGCCCCACGAGGTCCTGAAGCTTTCTTT. Its protein is CSAPRGPEAFF.

The chain employs TRBV7-3 and TRBJ2-3, with TRBD2 matching over 8 bases. CDR3 length equals 15 residues. Germline V gene lookup returns CDR1 SGHTA and CDR2 FQGTGA. J was trimmed by 6 bases and V by 5 bases; bases with no gene match: 10. CDR3 protein: CASSPSQRGMDTQYF. The CDR3, as DNA: TGTGCCAGCAGCCCTAGTCAGCGGGGGATGGATACGCAGTATTTT.

The chain couples TRBV12-3 or TRBV12-4 to TRBJ1-2; D unresolved. CDR3 size: 12 residues. The germline V and J ends were trimmed by 5 bases and 7 bases, with 11 bases remaining between them. DNA for the CDR3: TGTGCCAGCAGTCCCCTGCCTGGTGGCTACACCTTC. It encodes CASSPLPGGYTF.